This TCR beta chain was profiled in a study of blood T cell repertoires in COVID-19. Whole-study context: Some COVID-19 samples were acute and others convalescent; all came from the United States, Italy and Spain. In each case, the material was cDNA or gDNA derived from T cells, B-cell-depleted T cells, or PBMCs.

V was shortened by 3 bases and J by 2 bases, with 11 bases between the two germline ends. The CDR3 totals 14 residues. From germline, CDR1 is SGDLS and CDR2 YYNGEE. In the authors' workflow: Amplification with reference gene primers provided the estimates of nucleated cell counts. Profiling relied on immunoSEQ multiplex PCR, and the TCRdb table lists in-frame clones only, not all of them. The V and J calls and clone size are taken from that table; D and trimming were inferred from the DNA. The profile shows around 140,000 clones, roughly 88% of them singletons. This clone has more than one count but fewer than ten.

The receptor comes from a man in his 60s with active or convalescent COVID-19. The sequencing input was peripheral blood. This sequence joins TRBV9 and TRBJ2-5; weak D call: TRBD1 (6 bases). As DNA, the CDR3 is TGTGCCAGCAGCGAGGGACAAACTCAAGAGACCCAGTACTTC. The encoded protein is CASSEGQTQETQYF.